Below, 17 T cell receptor beta chains from the same sample are listed, as sequenced in a study of blood T cell repertoires in COVID-19. The data were produced by immunoSEQ multiplex PCR, yet TCRdb's version contains in-frame clones alone and is incomplete. This sample has 450,000 to 500,000 clones, with approximately 83% found just once. The sequenced sample consisted of peripheral blood. All receptors come from a human donor in a cohort sampled during active COVID-19.

V is TRBV19 and J is TRBJ2-1; TRBD2 matches at 12 bases. Germline V gene sequence: CDR1 LNHDA, CDR2 SQIVND (reference sequence). The CDR3 consists of 15 residues. V was pared by 5 bases and J by 7 bases, with 6 bases of the junction left unmatched. The CDR3 nucleotides are TGTGCCAGTAGTTTCACTAGCGGGAGGCCAAATGAGCAGTTCTTC. It yields the protein CASSFTSGRPNEQFF.

As to this clone: In the same sample, other DNA sequences code for this CDR3. The rearrangement uses TRBV30 and TRBJ1-5, with unresolved D. V was trimmed by 0 bases and J by 1 base, leaving 7 bases between them. Per the germline V gene, CDR1 is GTSNPN and CDR2 is SVGIG (reference sequence). The CDR3 is 14 residues long. This CDR3 reads CAWSVGLSNQPQHF. CDR3 nucleotides: TGTGCCTGGAGTGTGGGCTTGAGCAATCAGCCCCAGCATTTT. The full variable domain, rest sourced from reference TRBV30 and TRBJ1-5, is SQTIHQWPATLVQPVGSPLSLECTVEGTSNPNLYWYRQAAGRGLQLLFYSVGIGQISSEVPQNLSASRPQDRQFILSSKKLLLSDSGFYLCAWSVGLSNQPQHFGDGTRLSIL.

The count of this clone is one. V gene TRBV29-1 combines with J gene TRBJ2-5, with TRBD1 matching 11 bases. The trim removed 3 bases at V and 5 bases at J, leaving 2 bases unmatched. From germline, CDR1 is SQVTM and CDR2 ANQGSEA. CDR3 length: 13 residues. The chain's CDR3 is CSVEDRGRETQYF. The CDR3 nucleotides are TGCAGCGTTGAGGACAGGGGGCGGGAGACCCAGTACTTC. Full variable domain (remainder filled in from reference TRBV29-1 and TRBJ2-5): SAVISQKPSRDICQRGTSLTIQCQVDSQVTMMFWYRQQPGQSLTLIATANQGSEATYESGFVIDKFPISRPNLTFSTLTVSNMSPEDSSIYLCSVEDRGRETQYFGPGTRLLVL.

The chain carries TRBV28 and TRBJ2-1, with 12 bases matching TRBD2. CDR3 length: 17 amino acids. Germline V CDR1 and CDR2: MDHEN, SYDVKM. V was clipped by 11 bases and J by 6 bases; unmatched bases: 17. CDR3 residues: CASEGLAGSGVSNEQFF. CDR3 DNA: TGTGCCTCGGAGGGACTAGCGGGTTCGGGGGTGAGCAATGAGCAGTTCTTC.

The J gene is TRBJ1-5, the V gene TRBV30; 10 positions agree with TRBD1. This CDR3 spans 14 amino acids. The junction had 5 bases not matched to a gene; V was cut back by 4 bases and J by 5 bases. Looked up from germline, CDR1 is GTSNPN and CDR2 is SVGIG (reference sequence). This chain's CDR3 is CAWTPDRGDQPQHF. The CDR3 coding sequence is TGTGCCTGGACCCCGGACAGGGGGGATCAGCCCCAGCATTTT.

This clone has at least ten counts. The V and J genes are TRBV9 and TRBJ2-5, with D unresolved. Germline-derived CDR1 and CDR2 are SGDLS and YYNGEE. Deletions cut 7 bases from V and 1 base from J, with 11 bases between. This CDR3 comprises 13 residues. CDR3 sequence reads: CASGTGSQETQYF. CDR3 DNA sequence: TGTGCCAGCGGAACCGGGTCCCAAGAGACCCAGTACTTC.

V usage is TRBV2 and J usage is TRBJ1-2; maybe TRBD1 (5 bases). V lost 2 bases, J lost 0 bases, and 10 bases lay in between. CDR1 is SNHLY and CDR2 is FYNNEI in the germline V gene. This CDR3 is built from 15 residues. The CDR3 loop is CASSEIRGSNYGYTF. CDR3 DNA: TGTGCCAGCAGTGAAATACGGGGGTCTAACTATGGCTACACCTTC.

This clone was seen a single time. The J gene is TRBJ2-6, the V gene TRBV29-1, with 7 nucleotides matching TRBD2. With 3 bases clipped from V and 2 bases from J, the junction kept 4 bases outside the gene matches. This CDR3 contains 15 residues. Germline CDR1 is SQVTM and CDR2 is ANQGSEA. CDR3 sequence reads: CSVDSGGTGANVLTF. The CDR3 DNA reads TGCAGCGTTGACTCCGGGGGGACTGGGGCCAACGTCCTGACTTTC.

The gene calls are TRBV11-2 and TRBJ2-3; D gene ambiguous. Trimming pared 5 bases from V and 0 bases from J, leaving 9 bases between. The CDR3 runs 14 residues. The germline V gene encodes CDR1 SGHAT and CDR2 FQNNGV. The CDR3 is CASSRLVSTDTQYF. The CDR3 DNA sequence: TGTGCCAGCAGCCGACTTGTTAGCACAGATACGCAGTATTTT.

This chain joins TRBV3-1 (or the pseudogene TRBV3-2) and TRBJ2-7; D is undetermined. The CDR3 sequence is 14 residues long. V lost 0 bases and J lost 0, with 6 bases in between. The germline V gene has CDR1 LGHDT and CDR2 YNNKEL (reference sequence). The CDR3, as DNA: TGTGCCAGCAGCCAAGATCCCAGCTCCTACGAGCAGTACTTC. Its protein is CASSQDPSSYEQYF.

The V and J genes are TRBV3-1 (or the pseudogene TRBV3-2) and TRBJ1-2; maybe TRBD1 (5 bases). Germline V gene sequence: CDR1 LGHDT, CDR2 YNNKEL (reference sequence). This CDR3 is 13 amino acids long. Trimming pared 5 bases from V and 4 bases from J, leaving 11 bases between. CDR3 nucleotides: TGTGCCAGCAGCAACGACAGTCCCTATGGCTACACCTTC. Amino acid sequence: CASSNDSPYGYTF.

The chain is built from TRBV7-3 and TRBJ1-2, with TRBD1 matching 8 bases. CDR3 length: 13 amino acids. The V and J ends lost 4 bases and 4 bases, in that order; junction bases with no gene match: 2. Germline-derived CDR1 and CDR2 are SGHTA and FQGTGA. The CDR3 sequence: CASSSTGGYGYTF. In nucleotides, the CDR3 is TGTGCCAGCAGCTCTACAGGGGGCTATGGCTACACCTTC.

The CDR3 DNA sequence: TGTGCCAGCTCCCCCCGTCGGGGCTCCTACGAGCAGTACTTC. This encodes CASSPRRGSYEQYF. The chain recombines TRBV28 with TRBJ2-7; a possible D gene is TRBD2 (5 bases). V lost 8 bases, J lost 0 bases, and 14 bases lay in between. Germline V gene data show CDR1 as MDHEN and CDR2 as SYDVKM. This CDR3 region has 14 residues.

The chain uses TRBV18 and TRBJ2-1; D is perhaps TRBD2 (6 bases). CDR3 length: 16 residues. Germline V gene data show CDR1 as KGHSH and CDR2 as LQKENI. Trimming removed 6 bases from V and 5 bases from J, with 20 bases in between. The CDR3 reads CASSSLGRGPHNEQFF. Written as DNA, the CDR3 is TGTGCCAGCTCTTCTTTGGGGCGGGGTCCCCACAATGAGCAGTTCTTC.

V and J are TRBV9 and TRBJ2-5; a weak D match, TRBD2 (5 bases). V dropped 3 bases and J dropped 3 bases, with 9 bases sitting between them. The CDR3 covers 13 residues. Germline V gives CDR1 SGDLS, CDR2 YYNGEE. CDR3 protein: CASSENGKETQYF. DNA for the CDR3: TGTGCCAGCAGCGAGAACGGGAAAGAGACCCAGTACTTC.

The chain couples TRBV28 to TRBJ1-2, with 7 bases lining up with TRBD1. The germline CDR1 and CDR2 sequences are MDHEN and SYDVKM. V dropped 6 bases and J dropped 3; count of bases not matched to a gene: 7. The CDR3 is made up of 14 amino acids. As DNA, the CDR3 is TGTGCCAGCAGACGACAGGGTTCAGACTATGGCTACACCTTC. Translation gives CASRRQGSDYGYTF.

V is TRBV29-1 and J is TRBJ2-5; the D gene is possibly TRBD2 (5 bases). The CDR3 spans 14 residues. The ends were cut back, 5 bases at V and 0 bases at J, with 13 bases in the middle. The germline gives CDR1 SQVTM, CDR2 ANQGSEA. The CDR3 region has the DNA TGCAGCGTTTGGCTAGCCGACAACCAAGAGACCCAGTACTTC. Translation: CSVWLADNQETQYF.